This TCR beta chain is from a study of T cell responses to AZD1222 COVID-19 vaccine. Notes on the study in general: The breadth and depth of Spike-specific TCRs increased once two AZD1222 doses had been given. Distributed over spike, vaccine-associated CD4 TCRs predominated at 160-218 and 743-854. Donors were chiefly white British, with a greater number of females, and clonal diversity was perhaps underestimated.

Profiling relied on immunoSEQ multiplex PCR, and the TCRdb table lists in-frame clones only, not all of them. The data hold fewer than 150,000 clones, with 92% observed a single time. The sample holds one count of this clone. Its antigen remains unknown. Second-dose groups at about 4 or about 12 weeks were pooled. The CDR3 totals 14 residues. The V end lost 4 bases, the J end lost 7 bases, and 17 bases lay between the germline ends. Germline CDR1 is SGHRS and CDR2 is YFSETQ. This sequence joins TRBV5-1 and TRBJ1-1, with D possibly TRBD1 on 5 matching bases. This clonotype was sampled from an adult who received the AZD1222 COVID-19 vaccine. The sequencing here drew on peripheral blood, taken 28 days after the second AZD1222 dose. The CDR3 bases are TGCGCCAGCAGCCTGTTCGGGTCGGGGGATGAAGCTTTCTTT. Amino acids: CASSLFGSGDEAFF.